This T cell receptor (beta chain) originates from a study of tumor and adjacent non-tumor tissue in lung cancer (dated by TCRdb to between 2018 and 2020). Regarding the complete study: Patients with adenocarcinoma (approximately 11), squamous cell carcinoma (2) and small cell lung cancer (1) were included in the cohort. The 15 enrolled patients, of whom roughly 10 were men and 5 were women, were aged roughly 31 to 85 years and were diagnosed with TNM stage I to III disease. In total, sequencing yielded 125,075,908 productive TCRbeta reads, which works out to an average of about 4.2 million reads per sample. Using bulk TCRbeta repertoires from some 14 lung cancer patients, the study set lung tumor tissue side by side with matched distant non-tumor lung tissue. TCRbeta CDR3 sequencing was performed on 30 to 35 paired specimens, with one tumor sample and one normal lung sample collected per patient. Overall study outcomes, separate from this receptor: A significantly larger cumulative share of the repertoire was made up by the top 100 clones in normal lung than in tumor tissue. Tumor tissue showed significantly higher TCR diversity (inverse Simpson) than normal lung tissue, at around 450 vs 150 (P = 0.0075, Mann-Whitney U test). Because peripheral blood was not sequenced, blood TCRbeta repertoires in the lung cancer patients of the study were not examined. Younger patients had significantly higher TCR diversity, and higher tumor TCR diversity was associated with shorter overall and disease-free survival. With only around 16 patients in the cohort, the authors noted that larger samples and more detailed clinical data are needed. The sequencing platform is not named in the methods, and unique molecular identifiers are not mentioned.

Preparation of the library involved multiplex PCR. TCRdb shows the sequencer as Illumina HiSeq 2500. Following protocols modified from ARM-PCR, the researchers constructed TCRbeta libraries through three rounds of nested PCR with primers (Table S4). Before sequencing, PCR products of 200-500 bp were cut from the gel and purified using the QIAquick gel extraction kit. In the authors' own workflow: Trimmomatic was used to clean the reads, FLASH was used to merge the reads into complete CDR3 sequences, and MiTCR was used to assign the reads to V(D)J germline segments. VDJtools was used to compute clonal diversity as the inverse Simpson's index. Productive reads were defined as in-frame sequences without a premature stop codon. TCRdb trimmed the raw reads at Q25, called clones with MiXCR and kept productive beta chains. Rows are combined by CDR3 protein, so each entry shows the most common genes and DNA. TCRdb, rather than the study authors, made the V and J calls. For this sample there are 100,000 to 120,000 distinct CDR3 sequences; 84% appear just once. The ten most abundant clones make up about 22% of the sample.

A note on this clonotype: Which antigen it targets is not known. No much larger clone exists at a distance of one base, and base qualities are not known.

Bulk unsorted tissue served as the source for RNA extraction, and RNA quality was assessed using a NanoDrop ND-1000 and an Agilent 2100. All donors had newly diagnosed lung cancer, had not received prior chemotherapy, and were admitted for thoracic surgery in China between August and November 2014. Patients who had received previous radiotherapy or chemotherapy, or who had another concurrent cancer, were excluded from the study. Pieces of surgical tissue measuring about 1-2.1 cm3 were kept in RNAlater solution and stored at -80 degrees C until use. V is cut by 1 base and J by 12 bases, and the space between the germline ends is 13 bases. The CDR3 spans 12 residues, from the cysteine through the phenylalanine. This entry keeps only the CDR3 DNA: 36 bases, framed from base 1. CDR1 and CDR2 were assigned from the germline V gene as SGHTA and FQGNSA.

Sequencing was carried out using lung tumor tissue. The rearrangement joined TRBV7-2 to TRBJ2-7, with no D gene named confidently. The TCR originated in a man between 65 and 79 years old with non-small cell lung cancer. This receptor has the CDR3 CASSLDYRRSYF. The nucleotide sequence is given as TGTGCCAGCAGCTTAGACTATAGGAGATCGTACTTC.